This T cell receptor beta chain was recorded in a study of cytomegalovirus exposure and HLA in healthy donors. Per the germline V gene, CDR1 is MDHEN and CDR2 is SYDVKM. CDR3 length: 15 residues. The germline V and J ends were trimmed by 8 bases and 3 bases, with 19 bases remaining between them. TCRdb keeps only in-frame clones here, not all; method: immunoSEQ multiplex PCR. The sample comprises over 200,000 clones, around 88% of which are singletons, and about 2.7% rests with the top ten. This clone appeared a single time. This chain links TRBV28 with TRBJ1-1; D unclear. The sample taken for sequencing was PBMCs. The clonotype was recovered from a woman under 30 in good health and CMV-seronegative. CDR3 protein: CASFSLGRLDTEAFF. The CDR3 DNA reads TGTGCCAGCTTTAGTTTAGGGAGGCTGGACACTGAAGCTTTCTTT. The entire variable domain, with the rest obtained from reference TRBV28 and TRBJ1-1, is as follows: DVKVTQSSRYLVKRTGEKVFLECVQDMDHENMFWYRQDPGLGLRLIYFSYDVKMKEKGDIPEGYSVSREKKERFSLILESASTNQTSMYLCASFSLGRLDTEAFFGQGTRLTVV.